This TCR beta chain came from a study of radiotherapy plus CTLA-4 blockade in lung cancer. In the study overall: Across the patients, objective responses occurred in more than 15%, and disease control in roughly 31%.

TCRdb's copy holds only in-frame clones and misses some; the assay was immunoSEQ multiplex PCR. The sample holds 85,000 to 100,000 clones, approximately 79% seen once. Receiving focal radiation plus CTLA-4 blockade with ipilimumab were patients who had chemo-refractory metastatic non-small-cell lung cancer. Germline CDR1 SQVTM, CDR2 ANQGSEA. The CDR3 totals 12 residues. The V gene lost 3 bases and the J gene lost 10 bases, with 15 bases spanning the gap. The chain has TRBV29-1 and TRBJ1-1; a weak D match, TRBD1 (6 bases). Here the sequenced sample was peripheral blood, taken from a patient treated with radiotherapy plus ipilimumab. The TCR originated in a human donor with non-small cell lung cancer that progressed on radiotherapy plus ipilimumab. This chain's CDR3 is CSVDGARGGAFF. The CDR3 DNA sequence: TGCAGCGTTGATGGGGCGAGGGGGGGAGCTTTCTTT.